The clone carrying this TCR beta chain was recorded a few times. Its antigen is not identified. This sample stems from a study of cytomegalovirus exposure and HLA in healthy donors. Study results and caveats: Clonal expansion was found to be greater in HLA-associated TCR beta chains than in equally common others in a later analysis. An apparent linkage of common viral pathogens to several of the most significant clusters emerged in a later analysis. Researchers left out some V segments, among them TRBV6-2 and TRBV6-3, as indistinguishable.

The CDR3 extends over 12 amino acids. Trimming cost V 0 bases and J 10 bases, with 10 bases left between them. The germline CDR1 and CDR2 sequences are SGHDT and YYEEEE. The PCR employed 60 Vbeta primers together with 13 Jbeta primers. Clones were sequenced by immunoSEQ multiplex PCR, and TCRdb holds only the in-frame ones, with some missing. The sample has approximately 150,000 clones; 61% are singletons. The source is a male donor in good health and CMV-seronegative. The chain combines TRBV5-6 with TRBJ1-1; tentative D call: TRBD1 (5 bases). The sequencing sample was made of PBMCs. The CDR3 sequence is CASSLEAGRAFF. The DNA for the CDR3 is TGTGCCAGCAGCTTGGAGGCAGGGCGAGCTTTCTTT.